This T cell receptor (beta chain) was found in a study of identical twins. As for this clonotype: The antigen is unknown.

Findings and limits, study-wide: Instead of following the same donors, the conclusions were based on cross-sectional statistical analysis.

The CDR3 runs 12 residues. Deletions cut 11 bases from V and 7 bases from J, with 17 bases between. Only healthy Caucasians were enrolled as donors. Each CDR3 protein gets one entry after TCRdb re-called the 5' RACE reads with MiXCR. Counted here are roughly 690,000 distinct CDR3 sequences, approximately 6% occurring once; the ten biggest clones make up roughly 2%. This receptor was taken from a man aged 18 to 29 in good health. Source material: naive T cells sorted from blood. The gene calls are TRBV12-3 or TRBV12-4 and TRBJ1-2, with D tentatively TRBD1 (6 bases). The CDR3 DNA reads as TGTGCCTCGTCCGGGGGGGCCGGTGGCTACACCTTC. Its protein is CASSGGAGGYTF.